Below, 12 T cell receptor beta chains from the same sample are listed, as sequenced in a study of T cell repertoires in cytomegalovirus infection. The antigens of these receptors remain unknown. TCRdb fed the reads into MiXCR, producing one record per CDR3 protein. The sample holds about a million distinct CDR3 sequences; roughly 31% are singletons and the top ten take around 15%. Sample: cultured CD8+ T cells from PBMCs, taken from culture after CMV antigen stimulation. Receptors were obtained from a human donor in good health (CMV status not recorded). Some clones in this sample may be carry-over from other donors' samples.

The CDR3 DNA reads as TGTGCCAGCAGTTTATCGTCCGGTGGCCAGCCCCAGCATTTT. Translating it yields CASSLSSGGQPQHF. The gene calls are TRBV27 and TRBJ1-5; D is undetermined. This CDR3 contains 14 residues. V shed 0 bases and J shed 7 bases, with 10 bases lying between them. Looked up from germline, CDR1 is MNHEY and CDR2 is SMNVEV (reference sequence).

Here the CDR3 DNA reads TGTGCCAGCAGAGATACAGGGTCCGGGGCCAACGTCCTGACTTTC. Protein sequence: CASRDTGSGANVLTF. The chain couples TRBV7-6 to TRBJ2-6; tentatively, D is TRBD1 (6 bases). CDR1 and CDR2 from the germline V gene are SGHVS and FNYEAQ. Trimming took off 6 bases at V and 4 bases at J, with 13 bases between the two ends. The CDR3 contains 15 residues.

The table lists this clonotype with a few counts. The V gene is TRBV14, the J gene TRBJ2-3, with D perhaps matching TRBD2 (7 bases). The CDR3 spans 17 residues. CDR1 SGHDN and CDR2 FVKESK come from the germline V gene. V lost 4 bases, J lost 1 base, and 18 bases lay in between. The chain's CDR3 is CASSPIHRGAGTDTQYF. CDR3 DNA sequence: TGTGCCAGCAGCCCTATCCATCGGGGGGCGGGCACAGATACGCAGTATTTT.

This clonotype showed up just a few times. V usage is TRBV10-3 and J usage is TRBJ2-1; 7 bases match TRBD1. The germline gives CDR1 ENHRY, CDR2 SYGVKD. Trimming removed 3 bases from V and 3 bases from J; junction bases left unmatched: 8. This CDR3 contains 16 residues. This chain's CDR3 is CAISDPGQINYNEQFF. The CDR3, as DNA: TGTGCCATCAGTGACCCGGGACAGATTAACTACAATGAGCAGTTCTTC.

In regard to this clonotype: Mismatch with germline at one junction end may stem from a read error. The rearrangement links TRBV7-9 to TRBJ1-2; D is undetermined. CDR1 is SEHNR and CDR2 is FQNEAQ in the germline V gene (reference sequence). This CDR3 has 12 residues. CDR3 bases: TGTGCCAGCAGATTAGGAACTGAAGGCTACACCTTC. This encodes CASRLGTEGYTF.

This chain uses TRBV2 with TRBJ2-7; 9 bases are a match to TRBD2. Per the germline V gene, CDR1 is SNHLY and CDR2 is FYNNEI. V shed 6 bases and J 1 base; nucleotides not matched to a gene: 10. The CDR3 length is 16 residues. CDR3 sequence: CASSDLLAGDSYEQYF. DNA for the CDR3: TGTGCCAGCAGCGACTTATTAGCGGGGGATTCCTACGAGCAGTACTTC.

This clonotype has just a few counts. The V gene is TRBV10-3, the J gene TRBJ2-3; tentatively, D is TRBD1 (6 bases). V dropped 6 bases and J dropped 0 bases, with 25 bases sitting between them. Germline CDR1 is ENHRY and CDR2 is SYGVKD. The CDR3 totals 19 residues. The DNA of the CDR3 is TGTGCCATCAGCTATAGACAGGTGGGAACTCGCATCAGCACAGATACGCAGTATTTT. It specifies CAISYRQVGTRISTDTQYF.

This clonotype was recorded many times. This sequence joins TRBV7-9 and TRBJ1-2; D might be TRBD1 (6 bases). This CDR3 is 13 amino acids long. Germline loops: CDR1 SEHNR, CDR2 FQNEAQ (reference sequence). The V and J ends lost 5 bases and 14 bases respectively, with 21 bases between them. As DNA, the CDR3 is TGTGCCAGCAGCATTCCTCCGGAACAGGGTTTTACCTTC. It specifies CASSIPPEQGFTF. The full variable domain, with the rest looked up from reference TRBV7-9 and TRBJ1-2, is DTGVSQNPRHKITKRGQNVTFRCDPISEHNRLYWYRQTLGQGPEFLTYFQNEAQLEKSRLLSDRFSAERPKGSFSTLEIQRTEQGDSAMYLCASSIPPEQGFTFGSGTRLTVV.

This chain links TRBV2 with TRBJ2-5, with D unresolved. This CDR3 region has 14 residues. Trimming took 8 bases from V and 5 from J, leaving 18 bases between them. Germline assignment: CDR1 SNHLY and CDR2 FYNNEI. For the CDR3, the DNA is TGTGCCAGCGCCCGAAGAGGCCGCCAGGAGACCCAGTACTTC. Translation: CASARRGRQETQYF.

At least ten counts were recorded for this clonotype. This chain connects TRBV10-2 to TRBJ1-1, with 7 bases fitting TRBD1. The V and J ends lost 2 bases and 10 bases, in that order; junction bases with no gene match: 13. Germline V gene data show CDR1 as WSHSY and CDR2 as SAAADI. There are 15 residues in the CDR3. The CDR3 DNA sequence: TGCGCCAGCAGTGAGAGGGCAGGGGGGCTTTTGGGAGCTTTCTTT. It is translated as CASSERAGGLLGAFF.

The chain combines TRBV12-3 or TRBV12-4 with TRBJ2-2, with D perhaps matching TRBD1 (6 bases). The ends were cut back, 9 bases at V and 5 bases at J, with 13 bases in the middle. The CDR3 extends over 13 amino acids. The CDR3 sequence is CASAGVGTGELFF. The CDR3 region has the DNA TGTGCCAGTGCAGGGGTTGGAACCGGGGAGCTGTTTTTT.

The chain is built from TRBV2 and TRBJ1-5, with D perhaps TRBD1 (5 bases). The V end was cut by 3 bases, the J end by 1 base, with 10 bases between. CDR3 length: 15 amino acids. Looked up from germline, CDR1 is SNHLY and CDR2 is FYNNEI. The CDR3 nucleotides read TGTGCCAGCAGTGACAGGGCGGTAAGCAATCAGCCCCAGCATTTT. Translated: CASSDRAVSNQPQHF.